One and the same sample provided the 27 T cell receptor beta chains below, sequenced in a study of T cells in Graves' hyperthyroidism and ophthalmopathy. Amplified regions were TCR beta CDR3 sequences from RNA transcripts. Using the HTBI primer set, a first-round RT-PCR was run on the TCR CDR3. TCRdb reprocessed the multiplex PCR reads via MiXCR and lists one record per CDR3 protein. Of fewer than 300,000 distinct CDR3 sequences in the sample, less than 30% were seen once. The sample taken for sequencing was blood. The origin of the receptors is a man aged 40-49 years with Graves' hyperthyroidism that later progressed to Graves' ophthalmopathy.

This clonotype was seen at least ten times. The chain employs TRBV19 and TRBJ2-7; 7 nucleotides line up with TRBD1. The V and J ends lost 6 bases and 4 bases, in that order; junction bases with no gene match: 12. From germline, CDR1 is LNHDA and CDR2 SQIVND (reference sequence). This CDR3 contains 15 residues. The CDR3 loop is CASSPLTGTAYEQYF. The CDR3 coding sequence is TGTGCCAGTAGCCCGTTAACCGGGACAGCATACGAGCAGTACTTC.

The chain links TRBV6-1 to TRBJ1-5, with 10 bases that match TRBD1. CDR1 and CDR2 (germline): MNHNS, SASEGT. V lost 6 bases, J lost 3 bases, and 8 bases stayed unmatched. The length of the CDR3 is 16 residues. This CDR3 is CASSPRDRGPNQPQHF. Here the CDR3 DNA reads TGTGCCAGCAGCCCCCGGGACAGGGGACCCAATCAGCCCCAGCATTTT.

The gene calls are TRBV30 and TRBJ2-2, with D unclear. Germline V CDR1 and CDR2: GTSNPN, SVGIG (reference sequence). This CDR3 spans 13 amino acids. Trimming stripped 3 bases from V and 5 bases from J, with 10 bases between. The CDR3: CAWRRLETGELFF. CDR3 DNA: TGTGCCTGGAGAAGACTGGAAACCGGGGAGCTGTTTTTT.

The chain uses TRBV7-2 and TRBJ1-5; the D gene is possibly TRBD1 (5 bases). Trimming took off 5 bases at V and 0 bases at J, with 11 bases between the two ends. The CDR3 contains 15 residues. The germline CDR1 and CDR2 sequences are SGHTA and FQGNSA. The chain's CDR3 is CASSPGDVSNQPQHF. The CDR3 DNA follows: TGTGCCAGCAGCCCCGGGGACGTTAGCAATCAGCCCCAGCATTTT. Complete variable domain (other parts from reference TRBV7-2 and TRBJ1-5): GAGVSQSPSNKVTEKGKDVELRCDPISGHTALYWYRQSLGQGLEFLIYFQGNSAPDKSGLPSDRFSAERTGGSVSTLTIQRTQQEDSAVYLCASSPGDVSNQPQHFGDGTRLSIL.

In its sample, this clonotype was seen many times. The rearrangement links TRBV20-1 to TRBJ1-2; D is unresolved. V was clipped by 5 bases and J by 4 bases, with 8 bases between them. CDR3 length equals 11 residues. Germline CDR1 reads DFQATT; CDR2 reads SNEGSKA (reference sequence). The CDR3, as DNA: TGCAGTGCTTCGTATTCCTATGGCTACACCTTC. Translating gives CSASYSYGYTF.

V is TRBV6-5 and J is TRBJ1-3; the D is unclear. Germline-derived CDR1 and CDR2 are MNHEY and SVGAGI. The CDR3 loop spans 14 amino acids. V was clipped by 4 bases and J by 0 bases, with 7 bases between them. In nucleotides, the CDR3 is TGTGCCAGCAGTTTGAGAACCTCTGGAAACACCATATATTTT. It translates to CASSLRTSGNTIYF.

The chain uses TRBV20-1 and TRBJ2-7; perhaps D is TRBD1 or TRBD2 (5 bases each). The germline V and J ends were trimmed by 4 bases and 2 bases, with 6 bases remaining between them. This CDR3 contains 11 residues. The germline CDR1 and CDR2 sequences are DFQATT and SNEGSKA (reference sequence). CDR3 residues: CSATGPYEQYF. DNA of the CDR3: TGCAGTGCTACGGGACCCTACGAGCAGTACTTC.

This clonotype was detected ten times or more. Just one base apart from a much larger clone, this may be a read error. The genes are TRBV12-3 or TRBV12-4 and TRBJ1-2; D ambiguous. This CDR3 is 12 amino acids long. The CDR3 region has the DNA TGTGCCAGCGCGTTTAGTAACTATGGCCACACCTTC. Translation: CASAFSNYGHTF.

At least ten counts were recorded for this clonotype. The chain is built from TRBV7-3 and TRBJ2-5; D is possibly TRBD2 (5 bases). The CDR3 runs to 15 residues. V was cut by 4 bases and J by 2 bases, with 14 bases left in between. Germline V gene data show CDR1 as SGHTA and CDR2 as FQGTGA. Written as DNA, the CDR3 is TGTGCCAGCAGCTCCCGATATGGCGGGCAAGAGACCCAGTACTTC. Amino acids: CASSSRYGGQETQYF.

This clonotype was picked up many times. This chain uses TRBV29-1 with TRBJ1-1, with 7 bases aligning to TRBD1. This CDR3 has 14 residues. J lost 0 bases, V lost 4 bases, and 5 bases had no gene match. Germline V gene lookup returns CDR1 SQVTM and CDR2 ANQGSEA. The CDR3 loop is CSVANRGLNTEAFF. Written as DNA, the CDR3 is TGCAGCGTTGCGAACAGGGGATTGAACACTGAAGCTTTCTTT.

V usage is TRBV7-2 and J usage is TRBJ2-7; 13 nucleotides align to TRBD2. The junction had 4 bases not matched to a gene; V was cut back by 1 base and J by 4 bases. The CDR3 runs to 16 residues. CDR1 and CDR2 (germline): SGHTA, FQGNSA. CDR3 loop: CASSLGLAGGGYEQYF. The CDR3 DNA reads TGTGCCAGCAGCTTAGGACTAGCGGGAGGAGGGTACGAGCAGTACTTC.

This clonotype was seen repeatedly, ten times or more. This chain connects TRBV6-1 to TRBJ1-1; tentatively, D is TRBD1 (6 bases). The CDR3 runs 13 residues. CDR1 and CDR2 (germline): MNHNS, SASEGT. V lost 4 bases and J 4 bases, leaving 10 bases between the germline ends. The CDR3 region has the DNA TGTGCCAGCAGTGCCGAGGGGGGCACTGAAGCTTTCTTT. This sequence encodes CASSAEGGTEAFF.

This clonotype has at least ten counts. V gene TRBV6-5 combines with J gene TRBJ1-3; D gene unclear. Per germline, CDR1 MNHEY and CDR2 SVGAGI. The V end lost 6 bases, the J end lost 1 base, and 10 bases lay between the germline ends. The CDR3 spans 14 residues. DNA for the CDR3: TGTGCCAGCAGGCAAAGGTTTTCTGGAAACACCATATATTTT. It encodes CASRQRFSGNTIYF.

This clonotype was observed at least ten times. The chain has TRBV14 and TRBJ2-7, with TRBD2 as a possible D gene (5 bases). The CDR3 totals 14 residues. CDR1 is SGHDN and CDR2 is FVKESK in the germline V gene. Trimming removed 4 bases at V and 2 bases at J, with 12 bases between. CDR3 amino acids: CASSPRLNTYEQYF. The CDR3 DNA is TGTGCCAGCAGCCCTAGACTAAATACCTACGAGCAGTACTTC.

The chain has TRBV6-1 and TRBJ2-4; D may be TRBD2 (6 bases). V gave up 1 base and J gave up 6 bases, with 13 bases separating them. The CDR3 has 15 residues. Per germline, CDR1 MNHNS and CDR2 SASEGT. CDR3 residues: CASSEGEEGGNIQYF. The CDR3, as DNA: TGTGCCAGCAGTGAAGGGGAGGAGGGTGGAAACATTCAGTACTTC.

The CDR3 reads CASSPPNGYLLPGGELFF. The CDR3 DNA sequence: TGTGCCAGCTCACCACCGAACGGTTATCTTCTCCCGGGCGGGGAGCTGTTTTTT. This chain connects TRBV18 to TRBJ2-2; D is undetermined. CDR1 KGHSH and CDR2 LQKENI come from the germline V gene. V lost 0 bases and J 7 bases, leaving 21 bases between the germline ends. CDR3 length equals 18 residues.

This chain uses TRBV3-1 with TRBJ1-3; D is unclear. Trimming stripped 4 bases from V and 3 bases from J, with 10 bases between. The CDR3 is 14 amino acids. Germline CDR1 reads LGHDT; CDR2 reads YNNKEL (reference sequence). CDR3 loop: CASSLRSLGNTIYF. In nucleotides, the CDR3 is TGTGCCAGCAGCCTACGCAGCCTTGGAAACACCATATATTTT. The complete variable domain, with remaining parts taken from reference TRBV3-1 and TRBJ1-3, reads DTAVSQTPKYLVTQMGNDKSIKCEQNLGHDTMYWYKQDSKKFLKIMFSYNNKELIINETVPNRFSPKSPDKAHLNLHINSLELGDSAVYFCASSLRSLGNTIYFGEGSWLTVV.

This clonotype was seen ten or more times. The chain joins TRBV27 to TRBJ2-3; TRBD2 agrees at 8 bases. Losses at the gene ends were 3 bases for V and 0 bases for J; bases not matched to a gene: 5. The CDR3 is 16 amino acids. Germline V gene data show CDR1 as MNHEY and CDR2 as SMNVEV (reference sequence). Written as DNA, the CDR3 is TGTGCCAGCAGTTTGAATAGCGGGATAAGCACAGATACGCAGTATTTT. It yields the protein CASSLNSGISTDTQYF.

This clonotype was seen many times. This sequence joins TRBV5-1 and TRBJ2-7, with TRBD2 matching over 10 bases. Germline trimming cut 3 bases from V and 3 bases from J; bases unmatched to any gene: 6. CDR1 is SGHRS and CDR2 is YFSETQ in the germline V gene. The CDR3 is 15 amino acids. CDR3 bases: TGCGCCAGCAGCTCAGCGTTAGCGGGAGGCTACGAGCAGTACTTC. It yields the protein CASSSALAGGYEQYF.

The chain employs TRBV7-8 and TRBJ1-1, with a tentative D call TRBD1 (6 bases). The CDR3 length is 13 residues. From germline, CDR1 is SGHVS and CDR2 FQNEAQ. V lost 3 bases, J lost 4 bases, and 9 bases lay in between. This CDR3 is CASSFGGPTEAFF. CDR3 nucleotide sequence: TGTGCCAGCAGCTTCGGGGGCCCCACTGAAGCTTTCTTT.

The chain carries TRBV24-1 and TRBJ1-1; TRBD1 might be the D (5 bases). With 4 bases removed from V and 0 bases from J, the gap between germline ends came to 8 bases. From germline, CDR1 is KGHDR and CDR2 SFDVKD. This CDR3 contains 14 residues. CDR3 nucleotides: TGTGCCACCAGTGAGGCAGGGCTGAACACTGAAGCTTTCTTT. Its translation: CATSEAGLNTEAFF.

This clonotype was counted at least ten times. The CDR3 DNA sequence: TGTGCCATCAGACCCGCGGGACAGACTGGAAACACCATATATTTT. This encodes CAIRPAGQTGNTIYF. The rearrangement uses TRBV10-3 and TRBJ1-3; 7 bases agree with TRBD1. The CDR3 is 15 amino acids. Germline values: CDR1 ENHRY, CDR2 SYGVKD. J lost 2 bases, V lost 6 bases, and 7 bases had no gene match.

The table lists this clonotype with many counts. For the CDR3, the DNA is TGCAGTGTGTCCTTGTCCCTGGAGACCCAGTACTTC. As protein: CSVSLSLETQYF. The rearrangement joins TRBV29-1 to TRBJ2-5, with D unresolved. Germline assignment: CDR1 SQVTM and CDR2 ANQGSEA. This CDR3 region has 12 residues.

In this sample, this clonotype turned up many times. The V gene is TRBV4-1, the J gene TRBJ1-1; D is undetermined. In germline, CDR1 is MGHRA, CDR2 YSYEKL. CDR3 length: 13 amino acids. Trimming pared 0 bases from V and 11 bases from J, leaving 13 bases between. DNA of the CDR3: TGCGCCAGCAGCCAAGAAGGTCGTAGGATCGCTTTCTTT. Encoded protein: CASSQEGRRIAFF.

This clonotype was found a few times. The chain uses TRBV10-3 and TRBJ2-7; unclear D gene. Trimming cost V 10 bases and J 5 bases, with 18 bases left between them. Germline V CDR1 and CDR2: ENHRY, SYGVKD. This CDR3 has 13 amino acids. The DNA of the CDR3 is TGTGCCAGGGCGACTGACCCCGAAGACGAGCAGTACTTC. Its translation is CARATDPEDEQYF.

This chain connects TRBV19 to TRBJ1-1; D unclear. V was pared by 0 bases and J by 6 bases, with 11 bases between. Germline V CDR1 and CDR2: LNHDA, SQIVND (reference sequence). CDR3 length: 14 amino acids. For the CDR3, the DNA is TGTGCCAGTAGTATAGATGACGGCGTCGCTGAAGCTTTCTTT. Its translation: CASSIDDGVAEAFF.

The gene calls are TRBV7-2 and TRBJ2-7; 7 bases map to TRBD2. Germline V gene sequence: CDR1 SGHTA, CDR2 FQGNSA. V lost 5 bases and J lost 4; bases outside the gene matches: 8. The CDR3 runs to 14 residues. The CDR3 sequence is CASSHPGGEYEQYF. The CDR3 DNA follows: TGTGCCAGCAGCCATCCGGGGGGAGAATACGAGCAGTACTTC.